The 10 T cell receptor beta chains given below trace back to one sample, sequenced in a study of shared clonotypes between healthy human individuals (TCRdb year 2020). The receptor library was made with the immunoSEQ multiplex PCR assay. TCRdb stores this immuneACCESS table with in-frame sequences only. Part of the clones is absent; in the studies checked, under half of the shortfall reflects unresolved V genes, and no reason is known for the rest. This sample gives 980,000 or so clones in total; around three quarters of them show up just once. Clones ranked in the top ten supply about 1.5% of the sample. Source material: memory CD4+ T cells sorted from blood. This sample's cell subset or site label indicates: CD45RA-negative fraction. The source of these receptors is a man aged 18 to 30 in good health.

The V call is TRBV5-4, the J call TRBJ1-6; 8 positions match TRBD1. The length of the CDR3 is 16 residues. The ends lost 1 base at V and 9 bases at J; junction bases unmatched: 9. Germline V CDR1 and CDR2: SGHNT, YYREEE (reference sequence). CDR3 DNA sequence: TGTGCCAGCAGCTTGATTCAGGGGGCGCCGGGTTCACCCCTCCACTTT. Its translation is CASSLIQGAPGSPLHF.

The genes are TRBV21-1 and TRBJ2-3; the D call in the table, TRBD2, was not verified against the DNA. TRBV21-1 counts as a pseudogene. This CDR3 spans 15 amino acids. DNA for the CDR3: TGTGCCAGCACCCAGGGTGCGGGAGACTCCGATACGCAGTATTTT. Translation gives CASTQGAGDSDTQYF.

J is TRBJ2-7 and V is TRBV5-1; 8 bases fit TRBD2. J gave up 2 bases and V 7 bases, and 5 bases lay outside the gene matches. The V gene's germline CDR1 is SGHRS and CDR2 YFSETQ. This CDR3 has 13 amino acids. CDR3 in DNA: TGCGCCAGCGCGGAGCGGGAGACCTACGAGCAGTACTTC. Translated: CASAERETYEQYF. Complete variable domain (other parts from reference TRBV5-1 and TRBJ2-7): KAGVTQTPRYLIKTRGQQVTLSCSPISGHRSVSWYQQTPGQGLQFLFEYFSETQRNKGNFPGRFSGRQFSNSRSEMNVSTLELGDSALYLCASAERETYEQYFGPGTRLTVT.

This rearrangement joins TRBV10-1 to TRBJ2-7; possible D gene TRBD1, 6 bases. The CDR3 spans 13 residues. V was shortened by 3 bases and J by 7 bases, with 13 bases between the two germline ends. Germline V CDR1 and CDR2: WNHNN, SYGVQD (reference sequence). The CDR3 loop is CASSERGTGEQYF. CDR3 coding DNA: TGCGCCAGCAGTGAAAGGGGGACGGGAGAGCAGTACTTC.

The chain recombines TRBV27 with TRBJ2-7; no reliable D call. The V and J ends lost 7 bases and 3 bases respectively, with 7 bases between them. The CDR3 extends over 11 amino acids. Per germline, CDR1 MNHEY and CDR2 SMNVEV (reference sequence). Here the CDR3 DNA reads TGTGCCAGCATGAAGAACTACGAGCAGTACTTC. It encodes CASMKNYEQYF.

The rearrangement links TRBV2 to TRBJ2-7; the match to TRBD1 covers 9 bases. The CDR3 has 12 amino acids. The germline V gene has CDR1 SNHLY and CDR2 FYNNEI. With V trimmed by 8 bases and J by 5 bases, 4 bases remained unmatched. CDR3 in amino acids: CASSRDRDEQYF. The CDR3 DNA is TGTGCCAGCTCCAGGGACAGGGACGAGCAGTACTTC.

In this sample, this clone turned up many times. This chain uses TRBV4-2 with TRBJ2-3; weak D call: TRBD1 (6 bases). Between the trimmed V and J ends, which lost 2 bases and 0 bases, there was a span of 15 bases. The CDR3 contains 17 residues. Germline V gives CDR1 LGHNA, CDR2 YNFKEQ. The CDR3 DNA reads as TGTGCCAGCAGCCAATCACTTGTGGGGGCGAGCACAGATACGCAGTATTTT. Protein sequence: CASSQSLVGASTDTQYF.

This clone was observed a few times. The chain is built from TRBV30 and TRBJ2-3; 8 positions match TRBD1. The CDR3 sequence is 15 residues long. The J segment lost 3 bases and the V segment lost 1 base, leaving 6 bases of the junction unmatched. The V gene's germline CDR1 is GTSNPN and CDR2 SVGIG (reference sequence). CDR3 in DNA: TGTGCCTGGAGTGGGACAGGGATGGGAACAGATACGCAGTATTTT. Amino acid sequence: CAWSGTGMGTDTQYF.

V gene TRBV11-2 combines with J gene TRBJ1-5; D unresolved. The CDR3 covers 14 residues. V lost 5 bases to trimming and J lost 2 bases, with 10 bases between them. Looked up from germline, CDR1 is SGHAT and CDR2 is FQNNGV. Here the CDR3 reads CASSPGPGNQPQHF. Here the CDR3 DNA reads TGTGCCAGCAGCCCGGGTCCGGGCAATCAGCCCCAGCATTTT.

The chain joins TRBV9 to TRBJ1-1; D gene unclear. The CDR3 is 13 residues long. Per germline, CDR1 SGDLS and CDR2 YYNGEE. The V end was cut by 1 base, the J end by 1 base, with 5 bases between. CDR3 residues: CASSVRTNTEAFF. The CDR3 DNA sequence: TGTGCCAGCAGCGTACGAACGAACACTGAAGCTTTCTTT.